Sequencing of this T cell receptor beta chain was carried out in a study of blood T cells in healthy people across ages. The CDR3 is 14 residues long. Germline assignment: CDR1 SGHRS and CDR2 YFSETQ. This clonotype was recorded only once. At one end, the junction sequence differs from germline, possibly due to a read error. Sample-barcoded 5' priming and a J-beta primer mix drove a second PCR of about 6 to 12 cycles. TCRdb re-called the 5' RACE reads with MiXCR, one entry per CDR3 protein. The table has roughly 1.7 million distinct CDR3 sequences, 34% seen once. This receptor was identified in a woman aged 25-40 years in good health. The sequencing sample was made of blood. J is TRBJ1-2 and V is TRBV5-1; D not resolved. CDR3 sequence: CASSPAGPLYGYIF. In DNA, the CDR3 is TGCGCCAGCAGCCCGGCGGGCCCCCTCTATGGCTACATCTTC.